This passage covers 19 T cell receptor beta chains from one sample sequenced in a study of shared clonotypes between healthy human individuals. Profiling relied on immunoSEQ multiplex PCR, and the TCRdb table lists in-frame clones only, not all of them. The table shows about 1 million clones, with about 76% occurring only once. The source material was memory CD4+ T cells sorted from blood. Subset denoted: CD45RA-negative fraction. The receptor set was obtained from a man aged 18 to 35 in good health.

This chain uses TRBV6-1 with TRBJ1-6; D remains unclear. The CDR3 is made up of 16 amino acids. CDR1 and CDR2 (germline): MNHNS, SASEGT. Trimming removed 3 bases from V and 7 bases from J, with 16 bases in between. CDR3 sequence: CASSEAGFRTNSPLHF. The CDR3 bases are TGTGCCAGCAGTGAGGCGGGATTTCGAACGAATTCACCCCTCCACTTT.

The chain recombines TRBV29-1 with TRBJ2-7; TRBD2 aligns across 7 bases. This CDR3 is 11 amino acids long. After removal of 7 bases from V and 3 bases from J, the junction contained 3 bases not matched to a gene. The germline V gene has CDR1 SQVTM and CDR2 ANQGSEA. For the CDR3, the DNA is TGCAGCGCTGGACTAGTCTACGAGCAGTACTTC. Translating it yields CSAGLVYEQYF.

This clone was detected a few times. One junction end disagrees with the germline gene, perhaps due to a read error. The CDR3 nucleotides are TGTGCTAGCAGCCTAGGACTAGCGGGAGTTGGGGAGCAGTTCTTC. Translated, it gives CASSLGLAGVGEQFF. The gene calls are TRBV7-7 and TRBJ2-1; the match to TRBD2 covers 13 bases. This CDR3 has 15 amino acids. CDR1 and CDR2 (germline): SSHAT, FNYEAQ (reference sequence). Variable domain in full (rest from reference TRBV7-7 and TRBJ2-1): GAGVSQSPRYKVTKRGQDVTLRCDPISSHATLYWYQQALGQGPEFLTYFNYEAQPDKSGLPSDRFSAERPEGSISTLTIQRTEQRDSAMYRCASSLGLAGVGEQFFGPGTRLTVL.

This clone was observed once. The V and J genes are TRBV30 and TRBJ2-7, with D perhaps TRBD1 (6 bases). This CDR3 has 14 residues. Germline CDR1 GTSNPN, CDR2 SVGIG (reference sequence). Deletions cut 0 bases from V and 2 bases from J, with 11 bases between. The CDR3: CAWSVNRVPYEQYF. In nucleotides, the CDR3 is TGTGCCTGGAGTGTGAACAGGGTGCCCTACGAGCAGTACTTC.

This clone was seen just once. V usage is TRBV19 and J usage is TRBJ1-6; D remains unclear. The V end was cut by 3 bases, the J end by 7 bases, with 22 bases between. The CDR3 is 18 residues long. From germline, CDR1 is LNHDA and CDR2 SQIVND (reference sequence). In DNA form, the CDR3 reads TGTGCCAGTAGTATGCTCCCCGCAGGTACGGTGGCCAATTCACCCCTCCACTTT. Translating it yields CASSMLPAGTVANSPLHF. The variable domain in full, completed from reference TRBV19 and TRBJ1-6, reads DGGITQSPKYLFRKEGQNVTLSCEQNLNHDAMYWYRQDPGQGLRLIYYSQIVNDFQKGDIAEGYSVSREKKESFPLTVTSAQKNPTAFYLCASSMLPAGTVANSPLHFGNGTRLTVT.

This sequence joins TRBV29-1 and TRBJ2-3; the D call may be TRBD1 or TRBD2 (5 bases each). Germline assignment: CDR1 SQVTM and CDR2 ANQGSEA. The ends were cut back, 3 bases at V and 6 bases at J, with 16 bases in the middle. The CDR3 extends over 14 amino acids. The CDR3 sequence: CSVDPGALGDTQYF. As DNA, the CDR3 is TGCAGCGTTGACCCCGGGGCCCTAGGGGATACGCAGTATTTT.

This clone has a single count. This sequence joins TRBV28 and TRBJ2-3; D may correspond to TRBD1 or TRBD2 (6 bases each). Deletions cut 8 bases from V and 1 base from J, with 13 bases between. The CDR3 loop spans 14 amino acids. Germline V gene data show CDR1 as MDHEN and CDR2 as SYDVKM. CDR3 amino acids: CASEKRGGTDTQYF. CDR3 DNA sequence: TGTGCCAGCGAGAAAAGGGGGGGCACAGATACGCAGTATTTT.

The gene calls are TRBV4-3 and TRBJ2-1; 13 bases are shared with TRBD2. V gave up 6 bases and J gave up 5 bases; unmatched junction bases: 22. The germline CDR1 and CDR2 sequences are LGHNA and YSLEER. The CDR3 consists of 21 residues. The CDR3 bases are TGCGCCAGCAGTCGAACTTTGCGAGCAGGACTAGCGGGAGTTCTAGACAATGAGCAGTTCTTC. Translating it yields CASSRTLRAGLAGVLDNEQFF.

The CDR3, as DNA: TGTGCCAGCTCACAGGGCACCTCCTACGAGCAGTACTTC. Protein: CASSQGTSYEQYF. The chain employs TRBV18 and TRBJ2-7, with D hard to call. CDR1 KGHSH and CDR2 LQKENI come from the germline V gene. This CDR3 is built from 13 residues. Trimming stripped 4 bases from V and 0 bases from J, with 7 bases between.

This rearrangement joins TRBV7-9 to TRBJ2-7; 7 nucleotides align to TRBD2. In germline, CDR1 is SEHNR, CDR2 FQNEAQ (reference sequence). Trimming took 3 bases from V and 5 from J; bases not matched to a gene: 4. This CDR3 spans 13 amino acids. The DNA for the CDR3 is TGTGCCAGCAGCTTGAGGGGAGGGGACGAGCAGTACTTC. Translated: CASSLRGGDEQYF.

This chain joins TRBV6-1 and TRBJ2-5, with 7 bases aligning to TRBD1. Germline V CDR1 and CDR2: MNHNS, SASEGT. This CDR3 has 14 amino acids. The CDR3 spells CDIFTDRCQETQYF. CDR3 nucleotide sequence: TGTGATATTTTTACGGACAGGTGCCAAGAGACCCAGTACTTC.

This clone was recorded once. A read error may account for a junction end that differs from germline. This chain joins TRBV7-7 and TRBJ2-1; the D gene is possibly TRBD1 (7 bases). CDR3 length: 16 amino acids. Germline loops: CDR1 SSHAT, CDR2 FNYEAQ (reference sequence). The chain's CDR3 is CASSRLTGEVYNEQFF. The CDR3 region has the DNA TGTGCTAGCAGCCGGCTTACAGGGGAGGTATACAATGAGCAGTTCTTC.

The chain carries TRBV18 and TRBJ1-2; D gene uncertain. This CDR3 spans 11 amino acids. Germline assignment: CDR1 KGHSH and CDR2 LQKENI. V lost 3 bases and J 6 bases, leaving 5 bases between the germline ends. The CDR3 region has the DNA TGTGCCAGCTCACCCAGTGATGGCTACACCTTC. Protein product: CASSPSDGYTF.

This chain links TRBV7-6 with TRBJ2-3, with TRBD1 as a possible D gene (6 bases). The CDR3 is 16 amino acids. Germline V CDR1 and CDR2: SGHVS, FNYEAQ. V was cut by 1 base and J by 3 bases, with 14 bases left in between. Here the CDR3 reads CASSLVSGRGTDTQYF. For the CDR3, the DNA is TGTGCCAGCAGCTTAGTCTCGGGCAGGGGAACAGATACGCAGTATTTT. The variable domain in full, completed from reference TRBV7-6 and TRBJ2-3, reads GAGVSQSPRYKVTKRGQDVALRCDPISGHVSLYWYRQALGQGPEFLTYFNYEAQQDKSGLPNDRFSAERPEGSISTLTIQRTEQRDSAMYRCASSLVSGRGTDTQYFGPGTRLTVL.

The V and J genes are TRBV10-3 and TRBJ2-7; 9 nucleotides match TRBD1. J lost 6 bases, V lost 5 bases, and 5 bases had no gene match. Germline assignment: CDR1 ENHRY and CDR2 SYGVKD. CDR3 size: 13 residues. The CDR3 is CAISWDRAGEQYF. The CDR3 nucleotides read TGTGCCATCAGTTGGGACAGGGCAGGCGAGCAGTACTTC.

A few counts support this clone. The chain combines TRBV30 with TRBJ1-2; no clear D. V shed 2 bases and J shed 5 bases, with 6 bases lying between them. Germline lookup yields CDR1 GTSNPN and CDR2 SVGIG (reference sequence). The CDR3 spans 11 residues. The CDR3 DNA reads TGTGCCTGGAGTCGTACTTATGGCTACACCTTC. The encoded protein is CAWSRTYGYTF. Using reference TRBV30 and TRBJ1-2 for the parts outside the CDR3, the full variable domain is SQTIHQWPATLVQPVGSPLSLECTVEGTSNPNLYWYRQAAGRGLQLLFYSVGIGQISSEVPQNLSASRPQDRQFILSSKKLLLSDSGFYLCAWSRTYGYTFGSGTRLTVV.

The chain links TRBV5-1 to TRBJ2-3, with D possibly TRBD2 on 7 matching bases. This CDR3 region has 15 residues. CDR1 is SGHRS, CDR2 YFSETQ, per germline. The germline V and J ends were trimmed by 0 bases and 4 bases, with 12 bases remaining between them. The CDR3 DNA sequence: TGCGCCAGCAGCTTGGCCGGCGGGGGCCCAGATACGCAGTATTTT. Encoded protein: CASSLAGGGPDTQYF.

V and J are TRBV6-1 and TRBJ2-3; D is ambiguous. Germline CDR1 and CDR2: MNHNS and SASEGT. CDR3 length equals 14 residues. Deletions cut 5 bases from V and 1 base from J, with 10 bases between. CDR3 protein: CASSPLPGTDTQYF. The DNA for the CDR3 is TGTGCCAGCAGTCCGCTACCGGGCACAGATACGCAGTATTTT.

This clone appeared a single time. This sample also contains other DNA sequences that code for the same CDR3. The chain recombines TRBV6-1 with TRBJ2-7; 7 nucleotides agree with TRBD1. V lost 6 bases and J lost 3; bases outside the gene matches: 5. The germline V gene encodes CDR1 MNHNS and CDR2 SASEGT. This CDR3 comprises 13 residues. CDR3 bases: TGTGCCAGCAGAGGGGACAGACTCTACGAGCAGTACTTC. Residues: CASRGDRLYEQYF.